This paragraph reports one TCR beta chain. The antigen is unknown. The junction departs from the called germline gene at one end, perhaps through a read error. Profiling relied on immunoSEQ multiplex PCR, and the TCRdb table lists in-frame clones only, not all of them. The data contain over 60,000 clones, roughly 75% of them seen just once; the ten biggest clones take up more than 1.5%. This sample was included in a study of T cell repertoires and HLA-DP antigens. CDR3 length equals 15 residues. The germline gives CDR1 MNHNS, CDR2 SASEGT. Sequencing was performed on CD4+ T cells from PBMCs. This TCR was sampled from a man aged 55 to 70 in good health and CMV-seronegative. The genes are TRBV6-1 and TRBJ2-2, with D possibly TRBD1 on 6 matching bases. CDR3 amino acids: CASSEAVRGHGELFF. The CDR3 bases are TGTGCCAGCAGCGAAGCCGTCAGGGGACACGGGGAGCTGTTTTTT.